The 20 T cell receptor beta chains reported below all come from one sample, sequenced in a study of CD8+ T cells in alopecia areata. Isolated RNA was reverse transcribed into cDNA used as the sequencing template. Generated by immunoSEQ multiplex PCR, the TCRdb table keeps only in-frame clones and is missing some. Of approximately 200,000 clones listed, 55% to 70% are singletons. The sample's treatment: oral pan-JAK inhibitor, 5-10 mg twice daily. Here the sequenced sample was CD4+ T cells sorted from blood, taken at week 24, from a patient treated with tofacitinib. These receptors originate from a human donor with alopecia areata.

This clone was counted a few times. The V gene is TRBV29-1, the J gene TRBJ2-7; D ambiguous. Looked up from germline, CDR1 is SQVTM and CDR2 is ANQGSEA. Trimming stripped 7 bases from V and 2 bases from J, with 15 bases between. There are 13 residues in the CDR3. CDR3 residues: CSAKRNAPYEQYF. The CDR3 DNA is TGCAGCGCCAAACGTAATGCCCCCTACGAGCAGTACTTC.

This clone was seen just once. The chain links TRBV4-3 to TRBJ2-7, with D possibly being TRBD2 (6 bases). Germline assignment: CDR1 LGHNA and CDR2 YSLEER. There are 15 residues in the CDR3. The V end lost 2 bases, the J end lost 3 bases, and 14 bases lay between the germline ends. CDR3 in DNA: TGCGCCAGCAGCCAAACACTAGCTGGGAACTACGAGCAGTACTTC. Its protein product is CASSQTLAGNYEQYF.

The genes are TRBV19 and TRBJ2-7, with TRBD2 matching 10 bases. Germline lookup yields CDR1 LNHDA and CDR2 SQIVND (reference sequence). This CDR3 is built from 16 residues. V gave up 5 bases and J gave up 4 bases; unmatched junction bases: 11. The CDR3 is CASSRQSGRAFYEQYF. In DNA form, the CDR3 reads TGTGCCAGTAGTCGACAGAGCGGGAGGGCTTTTTACGAGCAGTACTTC.

The chain couples TRBV30 to TRBJ2-1; D perhaps matches TRBD1 (5 bases). This CDR3 comprises 10 residues. Per the germline V gene, CDR1 is GTSNPN and CDR2 is SVGIG (reference sequence). Trimming left V 2 bases short and J 10 bases short, with 6 bases between. The CDR3 sequence is CAWSKGEQFF. Written as DNA, the CDR3 is TGTGCCTGGAGTAAGGGGGAGCAGTTCTTC.

The rearrangement links TRBV19 to TRBJ1-5, with TRBD1 identical over 7 bases. The CDR3 totals 15 residues. The J segment lost 4 bases and the V segment lost 5 bases, leaving 8 bases of the junction unmatched. Germline loops: CDR1 LNHDA, CDR2 SQIVND (reference sequence). The DNA for the CDR3 is TGTGCCAGTAGTGCCTCCGCCAGGGGGAATCAGCCCCAGCATTTT. Translation gives CASSASARGNQPQHF.

The rearrangement joins TRBV6-6 to TRBJ2-2; D may be TRBD2 (6 bases). Trimming left V 0 bases short and J 7 bases short, with 12 bases between. Germline V gene sequence: CDR1 MNHNY, CDR2 SVGAGI (reference sequence). The CDR3 runs 15 residues. The CDR3 here is CASSYSPGVNGELFF. CDR3 DNA sequence: TGTGCCAGCAGTTACTCGCCGGGGGTTAACGGGGAGCTGTTTTTT.

CDR3: CSVWGQGPLYEQYF. The CDR3 nucleotides are TGCAGCGTTTGGGGACAGGGCCCCCTCTACGAGCAGTACTTC. This rearrangement joins TRBV29-1 to TRBJ2-7, with 9 bases lining up with TRBD1. CDR1 SQVTM and CDR2 ANQGSEA come from the germline V gene. The V gene end was trimmed by 5 bases and the J gene end by 3 bases; junction bases not matched to a gene: 8. The CDR3 totals 14 residues.

V gene TRBV5-6 combines with J gene TRBJ2-2, with D possibly being TRBD2 (6 bases). V dropped 1 base and J dropped 8 bases, with 12 bases sitting between them. Germline V lookup: CDR1 SGHDT, CDR2 YYEEEE. CDR3 length equals 14 residues. CDR3 loop: CASSLFMREGELFF. The CDR3 DNA sequence: TGTGCCAGCAGCTTGTTCATGCGGGAAGGGGAGCTGTTTTTT.

The V call is TRBV29-1, the J call TRBJ1-2; no definite D call. The ends were cut back, 2 bases at V and 7 bases at J, with 17 bases in the middle. Per the germline V gene, CDR1 is SQVTM and CDR2 is ANQGSEA. The CDR3 spans 14 residues. CDR3 sequence reads: CSVESPGRGAGYTF. The CDR3 DNA reads as TGCAGCGTTGAAAGCCCGGGGAGAGGAGCTGGCTACACCTTC.

This clone has only a few counts. This chain uses TRBV29-1 with TRBJ1-5; maybe TRBD1 (6 bases). In germline, CDR1 is SQVTM, CDR2 ANQGSEA. The CDR3 sequence is 13 residues long. Trimming removed 4 bases at V and 5 bases at J, with 12 bases between. CDR3 DNA: TGCAGCGTTGCTACAGGGCAGGATCAGCCCCAGCATTTT. Translated: CSVATGQDQPQHF.

The chain couples TRBV19 to TRBJ1-5; TRBD1 matches at 10 bases. In germline, CDR1 is LNHDA, CDR2 SQIVND (reference sequence). V dropped 3 bases and J dropped 1; count of bases not matched to a gene: 9. The CDR3 runs to 18 residues. The chain's CDR3 is CASSILTLDRGSNQPQHF. CDR3 bases: TGTGCCAGTAGTATCCTAACCCTGGACAGGGGGAGCAATCAGCCCCAGCATTTT.

The rearrangement joins TRBV7-2 to TRBJ2-3, with 7 bases fitting TRBD1. CDR1 is SGHTA, CDR2 FQGNSA, per germline. This CDR3 has 15 amino acids. V lost 6 bases to trimming and J lost 4 bases; unmatched junction nucleotides: 10. This CDR3 reads CASRFTGERADTQYF. The CDR3 bases are TGTGCCAGCAGGTTCACAGGGGAGAGGGCAGATACGCAGTATTTT.

The J gene is TRBJ1-2, the V gene TRBV7-9, with 8 bases lining up with TRBD1. The germline V gene encodes CDR1 SEHNR and CDR2 FQNEAQ (reference sequence). The CDR3 runs to 14 residues. Germline trimming cut 2 bases from V and 13 bases from J; bases unmatched to any gene: 12. In nucleotides, the CDR3 is TGTGCCAGCAGCTTAATTGGAGCATCAGGGGGCCCCACCTTC. Protein product: CASSLIGASGGPTF.

This clone appeared a few times. The chain employs TRBV29-1 and TRBJ2-5; possible D gene TRBD2, 7 bases. The germline CDR1 and CDR2 sequences are SQVTM and ANQGSEA. Deletions cut 7 bases from V and 2 bases from J, with 20 bases between. The CDR3 covers 15 residues. The CDR3: CSGIGGATFQETQYF. In DNA form, the CDR3 reads TGCAGCGGGATAGGGGGGGCAACTTTTCAAGAGACCCAGTACTTC.

The chain uses TRBV5-1 and TRBJ2-2, with no clear D. Trimming removed 3 bases from V and 8 bases from J, with 5 bases in between. The CDR3 is made up of 11 amino acids. The germline CDR1 and CDR2 sequences are SGHRS and YFSETQ. The CDR3 DNA reads as TGCGCCAGCAGCTACCCGGGGGAGCTGTTTTTT. It encodes CASSYPGELFF.

This rearrangement joins TRBV25-1 to TRBJ1-5, with D unclear. The germline V gene has CDR1 MGHDK and CDR2 SYGVNS. The CDR3 extends over 13 amino acids. The V and J ends lost 2 bases and 1 base respectively, with 3 bases between them. The CDR3 spells CASSEESNQPQHF. The CDR3 region has the DNA TGTGCCAGCAGTGAAGAGAGCAATCAGCCCCAGCATTTT.

The J gene is TRBJ2-7, the V gene TRBV7-2; 8 bases fit TRBD1. Germline CDR1 and CDR2: SGHTA and FQGNSA. The length of the CDR3 is 17 residues. The V and J ends lost 5 bases and 0 bases, in that order; junction bases with no gene match: 12. The CDR3 DNA sequence: TGTGCCAGCAGCGAAGGGACAGGTTTTTACTACTCCTACGAGCAGTACTTC. It translates to CASSEGTGFYYSYEQYF.

The chain combines TRBV7-9 with TRBJ1-1; the D gene is possibly TRBD1 (6 bases). Germline values: CDR1 SEHNR, CDR2 FQNEAQ (reference sequence). The CDR3 is 14 residues long. The V gene lost 0 bases and the J gene lost 7 bases, with 12 bases spanning the gap. In nucleotides, the CDR3 is TGTGCCAGCAGCTTAGCTGGGGGGCGGGGTGAAGCTTTCTTT. Its translation is CASSLAGGRGEAFF.

The genes are TRBV4-1 and TRBJ2-1; the match to TRBD2 covers 13 bases. The CDR3 runs 17 residues. V lost 1 base and J lost 6; bases outside the gene matches: 6. From germline, CDR1 is MGHRA and CDR2 YSYEKL. The CDR3 region has the DNA TGCGCCAGCAGCCAAGGGACTAGCGGGAGCGAGTCCAATGAGCAGTTCTTC. It translates to CASSQGTSGSESNEQFF.

The chain is built from TRBV2 and TRBJ2-5; TRBD1 matches at 10 bases. There are 12 residues in the CDR3. J was trimmed by 4 bases and V by 9 bases; bases with no gene match: 2. CDR1 SNHLY and CDR2 FYNNEI come from the germline V gene. The CDR3 bases are TGTGCCAGAGGACAGGGGGGAGAGACCCAGTACTTC. Translated, it gives CARGQGGETQYF.